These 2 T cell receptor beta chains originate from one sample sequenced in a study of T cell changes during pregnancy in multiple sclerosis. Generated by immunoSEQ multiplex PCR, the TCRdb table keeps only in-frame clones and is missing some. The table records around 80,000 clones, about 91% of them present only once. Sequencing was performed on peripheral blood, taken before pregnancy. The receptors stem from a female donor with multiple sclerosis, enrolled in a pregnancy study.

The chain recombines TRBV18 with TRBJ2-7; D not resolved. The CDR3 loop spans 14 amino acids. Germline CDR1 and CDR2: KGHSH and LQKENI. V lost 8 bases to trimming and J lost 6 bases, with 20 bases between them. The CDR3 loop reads CASTTPGLRGEQYF. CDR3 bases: TGTGCCAGCACCACCCCGGGTTTACGCGGCGAGCAGTACTTC.

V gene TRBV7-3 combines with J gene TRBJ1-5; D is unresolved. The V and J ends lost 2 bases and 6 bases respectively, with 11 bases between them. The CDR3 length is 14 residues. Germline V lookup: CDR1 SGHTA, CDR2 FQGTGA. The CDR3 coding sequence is TGTGCCAGCAGCTTAGTCCACGAGGGTCAGCCCCAGCATTTT. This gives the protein CASSLVHEGQPQHF.